This TCR beta chain was identified during a study of blood T cell repertoires in COVID-19. Germline lookup yields CDR1 GTSNPN and CDR2 SVGIG (reference sequence). This CDR3 has 13 residues. V was pared by 3 bases and J by 6 bases, with 7 bases of the junction left unmatched. Participant age was roughly 18 to 90 years, and participants resided in roughly 25 US areas. Original processing methods: From reference gene primer amplification, estimates of nucleated cell counts were derived. Sequencing used immunoSEQ multiplex PCR; TCRdb keeps in-frame clones, though not all of them. That table furnishes V, J and clone size, whereas the DNA furnished D and trimming. This table holds some 200,000 clones, more than 80% found once.

This chain links TRBV30 with TRBJ1-2; 7 nucleotides line up with TRBD1. This receptor was obtained from a woman aged 18 to 35 who had recovered from COVID-19. The sample consisted of PBMCs or T cells enriched from blood (not recorded which). In DNA form, the CDR3 reads TGTGCCTGGAGCCAAAACGGACAGGATGGCTACACCTTC. As protein: CAWSQNGQDGYTF.